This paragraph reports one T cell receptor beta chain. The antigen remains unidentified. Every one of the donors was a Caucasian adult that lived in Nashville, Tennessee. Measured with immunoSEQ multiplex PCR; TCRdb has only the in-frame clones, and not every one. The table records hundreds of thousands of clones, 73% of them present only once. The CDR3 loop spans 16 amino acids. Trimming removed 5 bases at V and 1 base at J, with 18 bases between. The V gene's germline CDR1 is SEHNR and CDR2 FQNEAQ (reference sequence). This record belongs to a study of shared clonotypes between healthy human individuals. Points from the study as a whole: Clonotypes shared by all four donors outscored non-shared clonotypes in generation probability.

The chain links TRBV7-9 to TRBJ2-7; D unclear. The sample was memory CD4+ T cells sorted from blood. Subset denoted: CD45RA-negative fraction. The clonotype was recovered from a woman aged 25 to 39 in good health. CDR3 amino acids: CASSHHSETLSYEQYF. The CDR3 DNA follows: TGTGCCAGCAGCCACCATTCGGAGACCTTGTCCTACGAGCAGTACTTC.